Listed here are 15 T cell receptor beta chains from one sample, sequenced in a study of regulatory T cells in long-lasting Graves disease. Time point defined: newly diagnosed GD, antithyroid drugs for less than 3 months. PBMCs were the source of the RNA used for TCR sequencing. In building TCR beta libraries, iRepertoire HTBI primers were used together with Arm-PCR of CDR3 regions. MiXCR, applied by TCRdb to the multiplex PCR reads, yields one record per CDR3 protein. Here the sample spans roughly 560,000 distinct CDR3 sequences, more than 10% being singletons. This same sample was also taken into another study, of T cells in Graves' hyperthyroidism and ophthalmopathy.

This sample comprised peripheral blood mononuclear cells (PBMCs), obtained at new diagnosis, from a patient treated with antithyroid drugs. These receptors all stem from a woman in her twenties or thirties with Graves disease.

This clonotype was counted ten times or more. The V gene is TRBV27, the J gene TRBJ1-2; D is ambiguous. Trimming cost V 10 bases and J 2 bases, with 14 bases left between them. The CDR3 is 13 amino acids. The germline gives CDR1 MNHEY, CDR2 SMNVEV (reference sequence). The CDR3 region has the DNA TGTGCCACCCGGGAGGCCGCGAACTATGGCTACACCTTC. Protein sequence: CATREAANYGYTF.

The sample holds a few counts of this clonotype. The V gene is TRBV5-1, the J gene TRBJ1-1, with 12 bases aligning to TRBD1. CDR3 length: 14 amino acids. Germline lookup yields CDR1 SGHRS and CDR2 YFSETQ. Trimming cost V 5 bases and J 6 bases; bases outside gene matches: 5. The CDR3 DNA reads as TGCGCCAGCAGTCCGGGACAGGGGGCCGCTGAAGCTTTCTTT. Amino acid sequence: CASSPGQGAAEAFF.

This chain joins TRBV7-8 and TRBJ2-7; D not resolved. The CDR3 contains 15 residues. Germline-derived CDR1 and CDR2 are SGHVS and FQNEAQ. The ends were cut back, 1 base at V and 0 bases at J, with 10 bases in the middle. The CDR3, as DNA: TGTGCCAGCAGCTTAGTGGCGGAGAGCTCCTACGAGCAGTACTTC. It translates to CASSLVAESSYEQYF.

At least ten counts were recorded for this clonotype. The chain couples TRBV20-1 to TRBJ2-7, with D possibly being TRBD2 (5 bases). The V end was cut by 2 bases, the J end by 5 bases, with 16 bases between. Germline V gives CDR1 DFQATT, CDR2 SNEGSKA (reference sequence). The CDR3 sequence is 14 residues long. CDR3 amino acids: CSARPDGRGNEQYF. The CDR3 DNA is TGCAGTGCTAGACCGGACGGCCGGGGAAACGAGCAGTACTTC.

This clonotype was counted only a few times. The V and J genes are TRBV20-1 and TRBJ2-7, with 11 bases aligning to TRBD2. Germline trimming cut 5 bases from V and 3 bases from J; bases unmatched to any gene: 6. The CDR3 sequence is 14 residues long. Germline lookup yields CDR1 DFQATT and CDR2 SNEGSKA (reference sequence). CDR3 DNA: TGCAGTGCTGAACTAGCGGGAGTCTTCTACGAGCAGTACTTC. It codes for CSAELAGVFYEQYF.

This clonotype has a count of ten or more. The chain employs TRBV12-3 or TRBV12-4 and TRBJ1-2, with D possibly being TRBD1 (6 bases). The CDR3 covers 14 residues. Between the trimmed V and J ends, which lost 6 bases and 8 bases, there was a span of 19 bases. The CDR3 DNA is TGTGCCAGCAGACAATCAGGCGGACAGAGGGGCTACACCTTC. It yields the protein CASRQSGGQRGYTF.

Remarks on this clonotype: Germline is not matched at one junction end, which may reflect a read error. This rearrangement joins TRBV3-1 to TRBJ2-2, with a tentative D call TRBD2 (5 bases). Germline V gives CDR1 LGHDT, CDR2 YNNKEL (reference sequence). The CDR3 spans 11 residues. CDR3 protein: CASRTTGELSF. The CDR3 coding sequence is TGTGCCAGCAGGACAACCGGGGAGCTGTCTTTT.

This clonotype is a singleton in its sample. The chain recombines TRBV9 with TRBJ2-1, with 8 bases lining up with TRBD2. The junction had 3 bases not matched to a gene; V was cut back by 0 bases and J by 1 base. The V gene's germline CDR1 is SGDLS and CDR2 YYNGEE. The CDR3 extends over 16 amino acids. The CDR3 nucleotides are TGTGCCAGCAGCGTAGGCGGGAGGCCATCCTACAATGAGCAGTTCTTC. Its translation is CASSVGGRPSYNEQFF.

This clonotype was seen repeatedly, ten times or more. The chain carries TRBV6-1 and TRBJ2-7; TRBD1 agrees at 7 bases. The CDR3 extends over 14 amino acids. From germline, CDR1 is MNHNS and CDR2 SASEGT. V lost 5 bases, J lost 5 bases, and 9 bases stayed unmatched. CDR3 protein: CASSRTTTGDEQYF. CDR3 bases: TGTGCCAGCAGTAGAACCACCACAGGGGACGAGCAGTACTTC.

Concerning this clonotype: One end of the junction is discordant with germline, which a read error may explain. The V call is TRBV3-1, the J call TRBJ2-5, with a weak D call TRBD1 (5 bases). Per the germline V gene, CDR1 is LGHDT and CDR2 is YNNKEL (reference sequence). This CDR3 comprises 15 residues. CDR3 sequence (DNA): TGTGCCAGCAGCCAAGGGTTACAGGTCGGAGAGACCCATTACTTC. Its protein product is CASSQGLQVGETHYF.

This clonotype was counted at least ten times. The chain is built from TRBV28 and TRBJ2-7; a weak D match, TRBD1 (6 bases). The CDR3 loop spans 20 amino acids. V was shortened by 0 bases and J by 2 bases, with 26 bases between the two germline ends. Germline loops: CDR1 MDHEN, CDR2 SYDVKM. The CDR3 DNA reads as TGTGCCAGCAGTTTATGCGAGGTGTGTCCTTGGGGGCCTGGTACCTACGAGCAGTACTTC. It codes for CASSLCEVCPWGPGTYEQYF.

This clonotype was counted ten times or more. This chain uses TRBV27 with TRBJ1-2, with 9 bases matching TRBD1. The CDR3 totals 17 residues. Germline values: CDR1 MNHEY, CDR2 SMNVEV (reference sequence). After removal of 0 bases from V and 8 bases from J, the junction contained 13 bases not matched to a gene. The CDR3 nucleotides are TGTGCCAGCAGTTTATCTCGTCCCGGGACAGGGCCGAGAGGCTACACCTTC. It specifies CASSLSRPGTGPRGYTF.

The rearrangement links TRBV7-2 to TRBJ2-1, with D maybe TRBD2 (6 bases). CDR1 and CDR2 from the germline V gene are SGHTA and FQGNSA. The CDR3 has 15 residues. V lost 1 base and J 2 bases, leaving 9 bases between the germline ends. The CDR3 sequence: CASSLEAGPYNEQFF. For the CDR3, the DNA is TGTGCCAGCAGCTTAGAGGCGGGGCCCTACAATGAGCAGTTCTTC.

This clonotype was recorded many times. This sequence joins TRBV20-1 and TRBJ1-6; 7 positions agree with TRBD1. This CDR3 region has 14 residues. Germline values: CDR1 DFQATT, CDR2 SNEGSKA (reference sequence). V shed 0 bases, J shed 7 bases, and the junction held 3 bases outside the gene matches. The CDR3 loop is CSARDRGQNSPLHF. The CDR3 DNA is TGCAGTGCTAGAGATCGGGGACAGAATTCACCCCTCCACTTT.

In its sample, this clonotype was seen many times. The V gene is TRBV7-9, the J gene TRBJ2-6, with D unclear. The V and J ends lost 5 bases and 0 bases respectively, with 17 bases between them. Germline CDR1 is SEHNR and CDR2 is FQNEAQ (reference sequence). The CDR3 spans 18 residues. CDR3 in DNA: TGTGCCAGCAGCCATCGCCGGAGTTTCAGCTCTGGGGCCAACGTCCTGACTTTC. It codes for CASSHRRSFSSGANVLTF. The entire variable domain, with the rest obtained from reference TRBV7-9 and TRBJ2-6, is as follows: DTGVSQNPRHKITKRGQNVTFRCDPISEHNRLYWYRQTLGQGPEFLTYFQNEAQLEKSRLLSDRFSAERPKGSFSTLEIQRTEQGDSAMYLCASSHRRSFSSGANVLTFGAGSRLTVL.